This T cell receptor (beta chain) was recorded in a study of cytomegalovirus exposure and HLA in healthy donors. Study-level background: T cells numbering around 170 million yielded 117 million unique TCR beta sequences in an earlier analysis. Study-level points and caveats: Researchers left out some V segments, among them TRBV6-2 and TRBV6-3, as indistinguishable. The authors listed approximately 160 TCR beta chains as cytomegalovirus-associated.

Sampled while nominally healthy, donors likely had unrecorded immune exposures. Germline assignment: CDR1 SGHTA and CDR2 FQGTGA. The CDR3 length is 14 residues. Trimming pared 2 bases from V and 3 bases from J, leaving 11 bases between. Comment on this clone: Its antigen is unidentified.

PCR primers comprised 60 Vbeta and 13 Jbeta primers. Only in-frame clones appear in the TCRdb table, and some are missing; sequencing was by immunoSEQ multiplex PCR. The sample shows over 150,000 clones, roughly 79% of them seen only once. Sequenced material: PBMCs. The J gene is TRBJ2-7, the V gene TRBV7-3; TRBD2 is a possible D gene (5 bases). The source is a male donor in good health and CMV-seropositive. The CDR3 region is CASSLYPGNYEQYF. The CDR3 DNA is TGTGCCAGCAGCTTATACCCGGGGAACTACGAGCAGTACTTC.